These T cell receptor beta chains were read from a single sample in a study of beta chain features in type 1 diabetes. Libraries were prepared by immunoSEQ multiplex PCR; TCRdb keeps only in-frame clonotypes and omits some of them. The table lists hundreds of thousands of clones, more than 13% of them singletons. The sequenced sample was naive CD4+ T cells from blood. The receptors stem from a man aged 18 to 35 with type 1 diabetes. CDR3s include the opening cysteine and the closing phenylalanine or tryptophan. The order of the fields is clone size, D gene, V gene, J gene, CDR3 protein, CDR3 DNA. A D gene is named only where the DNA matches it firmly. Only part of the rows carry a size: once, few, many, or a class if the clone is expanded.

few	.	TRBV6-6	TRBJ2-2	CASSHRENTGELFF	TGTGCCAGCAGCCACAGGGAGAACACCGGGGAGCTGTTTTTT
.	.	TRBV7-2	TRBJ2-1	CASSLVSGSYNEQFF	TGTGCCAGCAGCTTAGTATCAGGCTCCTACAATGAGCAGTTCTTC
few	TRBD2	TRBV7-2	TRBJ2-4	CASSLVSAGGPKIQYF	TGTGCCAGCAGCTTAGTCTCAGCGGGGGGCCCAAAGATTCAGTACTTC
few	TRBD2	TRBV18	TRBJ2-3	CASSLGLAGGSTADTQYF	TGTGCCAGCTCACTAGGACTAGCGGGAGGTTCAACCGCGGATACGCAGTATTTT
few	.	TRBV2	TRBJ2-2	CASSEGLGTGELFF	TGTGCCAGCAGTGAAGGCTTGGGCACCGGGGAGCTGTTTTTT
.	.	TRBV18	TRBJ1-1	CASSPPPGNTEAFF	TGTGCCAGCTCACCACCCCCAGGGAACACTGAAGCTTTCTTT
few	.	TRBV27	TRBJ2-5	CASSMGTYPKTQYF	TGTGCCAGCAGTATGGGGACGTATCCGAAGACCCAGTACTTC
.	.	TRBV27	TRBJ2-7	CASSLRGKEQYF	TGTGCCAGCAGTTTACGGGGGAAAGAGCAGTACTTC
few	.	TRBV7-2	TRBJ2-7	CASSLAWAAEQYF	TGTGCCAGCAGCTTAGCGTGGGCAGCCGAGCAGTACTTC
few	.	TRBV7-2	TRBJ1-5	CASSLGSGSAQPQHF	TGTGCCAGCAGCTTAGGCTCAGGGTCGGCTCAGCCCCAGCATTTT